Listed below are T cell receptor beta chains from one sample, sequenced in a study of control samples from healthy donors and cancer patients. This table comes from immunoSEQ multiplex PCR, and its TCRdb copy is limited to in-frame clones, with some not included. The table records 180,000 or so clones, around 92% of them present only once. Sequencing input: blood. The receptors come from a woman in her twenties or thirties in good health. The CDR3 runs from the conserved cysteine through the conserved F or W. D genes are given only for firm matches. Not every row has a clone size; where given, it reads once, few, many or a size class.

NA | TRBJ2-2 | NA | TRBV2 | TGTGCCAGCAGTGAAGCGGAAATAGGGCGCACCGGGGAGCTGTTTTTT | CASSEAEIGRTGELFF
TRBD2 | TRBJ2-7 | NA | TRBV18 | TGTGCCAGCTCACTTGGGACTAGCGGTCCCTACGAGCAGTACTTC | CASSLGTSGPYEQYF
NA | TRBJ1-1 | NA | TRBV5-8 | TGTGCCAGCAGCTTGGGTCCGAACACTGAAGCTTTCTTT | CASSLGPNTEAFF
NA | TRBJ1-2 | NA | TRBV18 | TGTGCCAGCTCACAGGGCGATGGCTACACCTTC | CASSQGDGYTF
TRBD1 | TRBJ1-2 | NA | TRBV4-1 | TGCGCCAGCAACCAAATGTCGGGACAGGGGAACTATGGCTACACCTTC | CASNQMSGQGNYGYTF
NA | TRBJ1-5 | NA | TRBV7-2 | TGTGCCAGCAGCTTAGGCAGGATTTCCTATGGTAGCAATCAGCCCCAGCATTTT | CASSLGRISYGSNQPQHF
NA | TRBJ1-1 | NA | TRBV14 | TGTGCCAGCAGCCAACAAATGAACACTGAAGCTTTCTTT | CASSQQMNTEAFF
TRBD1 | TRBJ1-5 | once | TRBV5-6 | TGTGCCAGCAGCTTGGGTGACAGGGCGGGTCAGCCCCAGCATTTT | CASSLGDRAGQPQHF
TRBD1 | TRBJ1-3 | NA | TRBV12-3/TRBV12-4 | TGTGCCAGCGGGACAGGGGATGGAAACACCATATATTTT | CASGTGDGNTIYF
NA | TRBJ2-3 | NA | TRBV7-8 | TGTGCCAGCAGCTTATGGGGAGATACGCAGTATTTT | CASSLWGDTQYF
NA | TRBJ2-1 | NA | TRBV21-1 | TGTGCCAGCAGCAGGGGCTCCAATGAGCAGTTCTTC | CASSRGSNEQFF
TRBD1 | TRBJ1-1 | NA | TRBV5-6 | TGTGCCAGCAGCGCGGACAGGGGGCGGGTGAACACTGAAGCTTTCTTT | CASSADRGRVNTEAFF
NA | TRBJ1-1 | NA | TRBV7-9 | TGTGCCAGCAGCTTGAGAGGGGACACTGAAGCTTTCTTT | CASSLRGDTEAFF
NA | TRBJ2-1 | NA | TRBV29-1 | TGCAGCGTTTCGGTCCCCCCCTCCTACAATGAGCAGTTCTTC | CSVSVPPSYNEQFF
NA | TRBJ2-1 | NA | TRBV3-1/TRBV3-2 | TGTGCCAGCAGCCTTGGAGTTGAGAATGAGCAGTTCTTC | CASSLGVENEQFF
NA | TRBJ1-3 | NA | TRBV4-2 | TGTGCCAGCAGCCATCCAGGGCTTGGAAACACCATATATTTT | CASSHPGLGNTIYF
TRBD1 | TRBJ1-1 | NA | TRBV30 | TGTGCCTGGAGTGAAGGGACAGGGTGGACTGAAGCTTTCTTT | CAWSEGTGWTEAFF
NA | TRBJ2-7 | NA | TRBV7-2 | TGTGCCAGCAGCTTCAAGAACTCCTACGAGCAGTACTTC | CASSFKNSYEQYF
NA | TRBJ2-7 | NA | TRBV3-1/TRBV3-2 | TGTGCCAGCAGCACCCCGGCCACCTACGAGCAGTACTTC | CASSTPATYEQYF
TRBD2 | TRBJ2-7 | NA | TRBV5-5 | TGTGCCAGCACCTTAGCGGGAGCTGACGAGCAGTACTTC | CASTLAGADEQYF
TRBD2 | TRBJ2-3 | few | TRBV4-1 | TGCGCCAGCAGCCAAGATCCCATTAGCGGGGGGGCCACAGATACGCAGTATTTT | CASSQDPISGGATDTQYF
NA | TRBJ1-5 | NA | TRBV9 | TGTGCCAGCAGCGCGAGTACAGGGTGGAATCAGCCCCAGCATTTT | CASSASTGWNQPQHF
NA | TRBJ1-3 | NA | TRBV7-9 | TGTGCCAGCAGCTCCACAGGGCGAAACACCATATATTTT | CASSSTGRNTIYF